This T cell receptor beta chain is drawn from a study of T cell responses to AZD1222 COVID-19 vaccine. About the research overall: Samples with a second dose at about 4 or about 12 weeks were pooled together. Study-wide results and caveats: In a largely white British group with more females than males, clonal diversity was possibly underestimated. Targets within unmutated variant regions were reportedly found for nearly half of spike-specific TCRs.

With regard to this clone: Its target is not known.

This table comes from immunoSEQ multiplex PCR, and its TCRdb copy is limited to in-frame clones, with some not included. The sample contains approximately 140,000 clones, 90% to 95% of which appear only once. This clonotype was obtained from an adult in good health. Sequencing was performed on peripheral blood, taken on day 0 of AZD1222 vaccination.

CDR3 region: CATSMGLDFSGNEQFF. The CDR3 nucleotides read TGTGCCACCAGCATGGGACTAGACTTTTCGGGGAATGAGCAGTTCTTC. This chain joins TRBV15 and TRBJ2-1, with 8 bases that match TRBD2. V shed 4 bases, J shed 7 bases, and the junction held 12 bases outside the gene matches. The germline V gene encodes CDR1 LNHNV and CDR2 YYDKDF (reference sequence). This CDR3 has 16 amino acids.